A single sample is the source of the 17 T cell receptor beta chains below, sequenced in a study of early T cells in non-severe SARS-CoV-2 infection. One entry per CDR3 protein, called by TCRdb with MiXCR from the 5' RACE reads. The sample carries 65,000 to 80,000 distinct CDR3 sequences, roughly 13% recorded once. Sequencing used whole blood. The origin of the receptors is an adult who was a healthcare worker with PCR-confirmed SARS-CoV-2 infection or an uninfected control (not recorded which).

This clonotype was observed a few times. The chain is built from TRBV28 and TRBJ1-1; D call uncertain. The CDR3 extends over 12 amino acids. Germline V gives CDR1 MDHEN, CDR2 SYDVKM. With 7 bases removed from V and 0 bases from J, the gap between germline ends came to 6 bases. CDR3 sequence (DNA): TGTGCCAGCACGGTTTTGAACACTGAAGCTTTCTTT. It codes for CASTVLNTEAFF.

This clonotype turned up a few times. At one end the junction does not follow the germline gene, possibly because of a read error. CDR3 residues: CATSNIAGNNQETQYF. The CDR3 region has the DNA TGCGCCACCAGCAACATAGCGGGCAACAACCAAGAGACCCAGTACTTC. The rearrangement joins TRBV4-1 to TRBJ2-5; 7 bases agree with TRBD2. The CDR3 extends over 16 amino acids. Per germline, CDR1 MGHRA and CDR2 YSYEKL.

CDR3: CASSLPGGDEAFF. The DNA of the CDR3 is TGTGCCAGCAGTTTACCAGGGGGAGATGAAGCTTTCTTT. The chain couples TRBV7-8 to TRBJ1-1; 7 nucleotides match TRBD1. With 6 bases clipped from V and 7 bases from J, the junction kept 8 bases outside the gene matches. The CDR3 is 13 amino acids. Looked up from germline, CDR1 is SGHVS and CDR2 is FQNEAQ.

This clonotype was counted only a few times. The V call is TRBV3-1, the J call TRBJ1-3, with TRBD1 as a possible D gene (6 bases). The V and J ends lost 7 bases and 0 bases respectively, with 13 bases between them. The CDR3 runs 15 residues. Per the germline V gene, CDR1 is LGHDT and CDR2 is YNNKEL (reference sequence). The CDR3: CASTGQFSSGNTIYF. CDR3 in DNA: TGTGCCAGCACCGGACAGTTCTCCTCTGGAAACACCATATATTTT.

A few counts support this clonotype. The gene calls are TRBV7-2 and TRBJ1-2; D uncertain. In germline, CDR1 is SGHTA, CDR2 FQGNSA. The CDR3 has 14 amino acids. V was pared by 1 base and J by 3 bases, with 9 bases between. The DNA for the CDR3 is TGTGCCAGCAGCTTAGAGGGCGGAGACTATGGCTACACCTTC. Encoded protein: CASSLEGGDYGYTF.

This sequence joins TRBV6-5 and TRBJ1-6; D uncertain. There are 12 residues in the CDR3. Trimming pared 4 bases from V and 9 bases from J, leaving 7 bases between. Germline CDR1 MNHEY, CDR2 SVGAGI. Here the CDR3 reads CASSFPFSPLHF. The CDR3, as DNA: TGTGCCAGCAGTTTTCCCTTTTCACCCCTCCACTTT.

The genes are TRBV20-1 and TRBJ1-4, with D possibly being TRBD1 (6 bases). V lost 6 bases and J lost 5, with 16 bases in between. Germline V lookup: CDR1 DFQATT, CDR2 SNEGSKA (reference sequence). The CDR3 has 14 amino acids. The CDR3 nucleotides read TGCAGTGCCGAGAGACAGGAATTGAATGAAAAACTGTTTTTT. Its translation: CSAERQELNEKLFF.

The chain employs TRBV3-1 and TRBJ2-1; the D is unclear. Deletions cut 3 bases from V and 10 bases from J, with 10 bases between. Germline CDR1 LGHDT, CDR2 YNNKEL (reference sequence). The CDR3 runs to 12 residues. CDR3 coding DNA: TGTGCCAGCAGCCAGGGCCCCACGGAGCAGTTCTTC. It is translated as CASSQGPTEQFF.

The chain recombines TRBV20-1 with TRBJ1-1; D is unclear. Germline V CDR1 and CDR2: DFQATT, SNEGSKA (reference sequence). V shed 4 bases and J shed 1 base, with 7 bases lying between them. The CDR3 length is 12 residues. This CDR3 reads CSAIWPNTEAFF. CDR3 bases: TGCAGTGCTATTTGGCCGAACACTGAAGCTTTCTTT.

The chain is built from TRBV28 and TRBJ1-2; D unclear. Trimming cost V 6 bases and J 0 bases, with 5 bases left between them. Germline V gives CDR1 MDHEN, CDR2 SYDVKM. The CDR3 has 12 amino acids. This CDR3 is CASRGSNYGYTF. In DNA form, the CDR3 reads TGTGCCAGCAGGGGGTCTAACTATGGCTACACCTTC.

V gene TRBV6-1 combines with J gene TRBJ1-5; D is perhaps TRBD1 (5 bases). CDR3 length: 15 residues. V gave up 5 bases and J gave up 1 base, with 12 bases separating them. Germline V CDR1 and CDR2: MNHNS, SASEGT. CDR3: CASSRQLGSNQPQHF. CDR3 nucleotides: TGTGCCAGCAGTCGACAGTTGGGGAGCAATCAGCCCCAGCATTTT.

This clonotype was observed many times. The genes are TRBV7-2 and TRBJ1-1, with a tentative D call TRBD1 (5 bases). This CDR3 is 12 amino acids long. The ends were cut back, 3 bases at V and 8 bases at J, with 10 bases in the middle. Germline values: CDR1 SGHTA, CDR2 FQGNSA. In DNA, the CDR3 is TGTGCCAGCAGCTTCACAGGTTTAGAAGCTTTCTTT. It encodes CASSFTGLEAFF.

The sample holds a few counts of this clonotype. The V and J genes are TRBV3-1 and TRBJ1-2; no firm D call. Per germline, CDR1 LGHDT and CDR2 YNNKEL (reference sequence). The CDR3 is 12 residues long. V shed 1 base and J shed 7 bases, with 7 bases lying between them. Here the CDR3 reads CASSQGRLGYTF. In DNA, the CDR3 is TGTGCCAGCAGCCAAGGGAGGCTTGGCTACACCTTC.

In its sample, this clonotype was seen many times. The V and J genes are TRBV24-1 and TRBJ2-3; tentative D call: TRBD2 (6 bases). This CDR3 comprises 16 residues. The germline gives CDR1 KGHDR, CDR2 SFDVKD. Trimming removed 4 bases from V and 3 bases from J, with 16 bases in between. CDR3 amino acids: CATSDKTRIGTDTQYF. CDR3 bases: TGTGCCACCAGTGACAAGACTAGGATCGGGACAGATACGCAGTATTTT.

The genes are TRBV18 and TRBJ1-4; the match to TRBD1 covers 7 bases. V lost 5 bases and J lost 8; bases outside the gene matches: 8. This CDR3 comprises 14 residues. CDR1 is KGHSH, CDR2 LQKENI, per germline. Here the CDR3 DNA reads TGTGCCAGCTCAGGGACAGCTCCCGACGAAAAACTGTTTTTT. Protein: CASSGTAPDEKLFF.

The chain is built from TRBV5-5 and TRBJ2-3; D is unclear. This CDR3 has 16 residues. CDR1 is SGHKS, CDR2 YYEKEE, per germline (reference sequence). The V end was cut by 0 bases, the J end by 1 base, with 12 bases between. CDR3 sequence: CASSLGQLLGTDTQYF. The CDR3 region has the DNA TGTGCCAGCAGCTTGGGGCAACTTCTCGGCACAGATACGCAGTATTTT.

This clonotype is a singleton in its sample. The chain joins TRBV11-1 to TRBJ1-2; D remains unclear. Germline V gives CDR1 SGHAT, CDR2 FQDESV (reference sequence). This CDR3 contains 12 residues. V lost 4 bases and J 5 bases, leaving 8 bases between the germline ends. The CDR3 sequence: CASSSLLYGYTF. The CDR3 nucleotides are TGTGCCAGCAGCTCTTTACTATATGGCTACACCTTC. Complete variable domain (other parts from reference TRBV11-1 and TRBJ1-2): EAEVAQSPRYKITEKSQAVAFWCDPISGHATLYWYRQILGQGPELLVQFQDESVVDDSQLPKDRFSAERLKGVDSTLKIQPAELGDSAMYLCASSSLLYGYTFGSGTRLTVV.